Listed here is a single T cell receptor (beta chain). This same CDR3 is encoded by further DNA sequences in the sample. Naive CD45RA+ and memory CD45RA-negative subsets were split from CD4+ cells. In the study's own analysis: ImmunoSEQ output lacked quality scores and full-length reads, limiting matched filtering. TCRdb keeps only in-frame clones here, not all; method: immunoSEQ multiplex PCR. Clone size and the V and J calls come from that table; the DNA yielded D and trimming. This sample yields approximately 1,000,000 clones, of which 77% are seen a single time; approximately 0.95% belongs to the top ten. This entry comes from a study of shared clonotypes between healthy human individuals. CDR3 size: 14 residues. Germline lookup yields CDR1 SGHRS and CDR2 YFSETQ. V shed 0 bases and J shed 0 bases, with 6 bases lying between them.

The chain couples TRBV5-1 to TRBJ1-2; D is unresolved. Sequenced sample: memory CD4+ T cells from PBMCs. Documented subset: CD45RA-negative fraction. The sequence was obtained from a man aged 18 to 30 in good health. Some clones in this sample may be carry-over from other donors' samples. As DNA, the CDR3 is TGCGCCAGCAGCTTGGTCGGGGCTAACTATGGCTACACCTTC. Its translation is CASSLVGANYGYTF. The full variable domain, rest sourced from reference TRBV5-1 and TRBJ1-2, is KAGVTQTPRYLIKTRGQQVTLSCSPISGHRSVSWYQQTPGQGLQFLFEYFSETQRNKGNFPGRFSGRQFSNSRSEMNVSTLELGDSALYLCASSLVGANYGYTFGSGTRLTVV.